Presented here are 27 T cell receptor beta chains from one specimen sequenced in a study of neurological immune-mediated disorders. Each CDR3 protein is one row after TCRdb ran MiXCR on the 5' RACE reads. The data show under 65,000 distinct CDR3 sequences, 24% seen once. Documented time point: technical triplicate 2. The sequenced sample was PBMCs. All receptors come from a man in his sixties with HTLV-1-associated myelopathy (HAM/TSP).

This clonotype was seen at least ten times. The chain employs TRBV20-1 and TRBJ2-7, with D perhaps TRBD2 (5 bases). Looked up from germline, CDR1 is DFQATT and CDR2 is SNEGSKA (reference sequence). With 2 bases removed from V and 7 bases from J, the gap between germline ends came to 15 bases. The CDR3 has 13 amino acids. The CDR3 here is CSARRTSGVEQYF. The CDR3 region has the DNA TGCAGTGCTAGACGCACTAGTGGGGTTGAGCAGTACTTC.

The table lists this clonotype with a few counts. V gene TRBV5-1 combines with J gene TRBJ2-5; TRBD2 matches at 13 bases. Trimming took 4 bases from V and 0 from J; bases not matched to a gene: 3. The CDR3 covers 16 residues. Germline CDR1 reads SGHRS; CDR2 reads YFSETQ. CDR3 amino acids: CASSRGLAGNQETQYF. CDR3 bases: TGCGCCAGCAGCAGGGGACTAGCGGGGAACCAAGAGACCCAGTACTTC.

In the case of this clonotype: Just one base apart from a much larger clone, this may be a read error. V is TRBV12-3 or TRBV12-4 and J is TRBJ2-3; a possible D gene is TRBD2 (6 bases). CDR3 size: 19 residues. The CDR3 coding sequence is TGTGCCAACAGTTTACCCTACATATCCGGGACTGGGGGCACAGATACGCAGTATTTT. This sequence encodes CANSLPYISGTGGTDTQYF.

In its sample, this clonotype was seen many times. CDR3 sequence: CASSLAGGSGSYNEQFF. Written as DNA, the CDR3 is TGTGCCAGCAGCTTAGCGGGGGGAAGCGGCTCCTACAATGAGCAGTTCTTC. The chain couples TRBV7-2 to TRBJ2-1; tentatively, D is TRBD2 (6 bases). The CDR3 is made up of 17 amino acids. The ends were cut back, 0 bases at V and 0 bases at J, with 12 bases in the middle. From germline, CDR1 is SGHTA and CDR2 FQGNSA.

This clonotype was observed many times. V and J are TRBV2 and TRBJ2-1, with D perhaps TRBD1 or TRBD2 (5 bases each). The CDR3 runs 12 residues. V was shortened by 7 bases and J by 10 bases, with 14 bases between the two germline ends. Germline V gene sequence: CDR1 SNHLY, CDR2 FYNNEI. The CDR3, as DNA: TGTGCCAGCACTCCTGGGACCGTCGAGCAGTTCTTC. Residues: CASTPGTVEQFF.

Concerning this clonotype: At one of its ends the junction is not consistent with the germline gene, which may arise from a read error. The chain joins TRBV5-1 to TRBJ2-3; D possibly corresponds to TRBD1 (8 bases). CDR1 and CDR2 from the germline V gene are SGHRS and YFSETQ. This CDR3 has 14 amino acids. CDR3 nucleotides: TGCGCCAGCAGCCGAGAGGGAGGGACAGGTACGCAGTATTTT. Protein: CASSREGGTGTQYF. Based on the CDR3 plus reference TRBV5-1 and TRBJ2-3, the full variable domain is KAGVTQTPRYLIKTRGQQVTLSCSPISGHRSVSWYQQTPGQGLQFLFEYFSETQRNKGNFPGRFSGRQFSNSRSEMNVSTLELGDSALYLCASSREGGTGTQYFGPGTRLTVL.

In its sample, this clonotype was seen many times. J is TRBJ2-2 and V is TRBV28, with no clear D. The germline V and J ends were trimmed by 3 bases and 6 bases, with 5 bases remaining between them. Germline V gene sequence: CDR1 MDHEN, CDR2 SYDVKM. The CDR3 extends over 12 amino acids. The CDR3 bases are TGTGCCAGCAGTTTTATTTCCGGGGAGCTGTTTTTT. Its translation: CASSFISGELFF.

This clonotype came up many times. J is TRBJ2-3 and V is TRBV7-2; 8 bases are a match to TRBD1. Unmatched junction bases numbered 7, after V lost 6 bases and J lost 5 bases. The germline gives CDR1 SGHTA, CDR2 FQGNSA. CDR3 length: 14 residues. The CDR3 sequence: CASSLTRGLDTQYF. CDR3 DNA: TGTGCCAGCAGTCTCACCAGGGGGCTAGATACGCAGTATTTT. The entire variable domain, with the rest obtained from reference TRBV7-2 and TRBJ2-3, is as follows: GAGVSQSPSNKVTEKGKDVELRCDPISGHTALYWYRQSLGQGLEFLIYFQGNSAPDKSGLPSDRFSAERTGGSVSTLTIQRTQQEDSAVYLCASSLTRGLDTQYFGPGTRLTVL.

This clonotype was recorded many times. The chain has TRBV5-1 and TRBJ2-1; perhaps TRBD2 as D (6 bases). The CDR3 runs to 13 residues. In germline, CDR1 is SGHRS, CDR2 YFSETQ. Trimming left V 3 bases short and J 4 bases short, with 8 bases between. DNA for the CDR3: TGCGCCAGCAGCTGGGGGAGGTACAATGAGCAGTTCTTC. Translated, it gives CASSWGRYNEQFF.

This clonotype was seen at least ten times. This chain links TRBV3-1 with TRBJ1-1; no clear D. The CDR3 spans 14 residues. The germline V gene has CDR1 LGHDT and CDR2 YNNKEL (reference sequence). V was shortened by 1 base and J by 5 bases, with 11 bases between the two germline ends. CDR3 region: CASSQGTTRTEAFF. CDR3 nucleotides: TGTGCCAGCAGCCAAGGCACCACGAGGACTGAAGCTTTCTTT.

This clonotype appeared many times. CDR3 sequence (DNA): TGTGCCAGCAGTTTAGCGAACAGAAGGACTAGCACAGATACGCAGTATTTT. Amino acid sequence: CASSLANRRTSTDTQYF. This chain joins TRBV12-3 or TRBV12-4 and TRBJ2-3; D is perhaps TRBD2 (5 bases). This CDR3 is 17 amino acids long. Trimming stripped 0 bases from V and 0 bases from J, with 13 bases between.

This clonotype was seen at least ten times. This sequence joins TRBV21-1 and TRBJ2-4; the listed D gene, TRBD2, was not tested against the DNA. TRBV21-1 constitutes a pseudogene. The CDR3 extends over 14 amino acids. The CDR3 spells CASLWLASENIQYF. CDR3 in DNA: TGTGCCAGCCTCTGGCTAGCGTCCGAAAACATTCAGTACTTC.

V gene TRBV2 combines with J gene TRBJ2-7, with 7 bases identical to TRBD1. The trim removed 5 bases at V and 4 bases at J, leaving 5 bases unmatched. The CDR3 covers 13 residues. Germline values: CDR1 SNHLY, CDR2 FYNNEI. The CDR3 here is CASSRDRLYEQYF. CDR3 nucleotides: TGTGCCAGCAGTCGGGACAGACTATACGAGCAGTACTTC.

This clonotype was counted at least ten times. The rearrangement links TRBV5-1 to TRBJ2-2; 12 bases are shared with TRBD2. CDR3 length: 16 amino acids. The J segment lost 6 bases and the V segment lost 4 bases, leaving 7 bases of the junction unmatched. Per the germline V gene, CDR1 is SGHRS and CDR2 is YFSETQ. For the CDR3, the DNA is TGCGCCAGCAGCCCTCGGACTAGCGGGACGGCCGGGGAGCTGTTTTTT. Protein product: CASSPRTSGTAGELFF.

This clonotype is classed as medium-sized (0.01 to 0.1%). The CDR3: CASSSSGTSGANNEQFF. Here the CDR3 DNA reads TGCGCCAGCAGCTCGTCCGGGACTAGCGGAGCAAACAATGAGCAGTTCTTC. The rearrangement links TRBV5-1 to TRBJ2-1, with 11 bases lining up with TRBD2. CDR3 length equals 17 residues. V trimming: 3 bases; J trimming: 5 bases; junction bases outside the gene matches: 10. Germline V gene lookup returns CDR1 SGHRS and CDR2 YFSETQ. Based on the CDR3 plus reference TRBV5-1 and TRBJ2-1, the full variable domain is KAGVTQTPRYLIKTRGQQVTLSCSPISGHRSVSWYQQTPGQGLQFLFEYFSETQRNKGNFPGRFSGRQFSNSRSEMNVSTLELGDSALYLCASSSSGTSGANNEQFFGPGTRLTVL.

In this sample, this clonotype turned up many times. V and J are TRBV3-1 and TRBJ2-1; the D is unclear. V gave up 0 bases and J gave up 6 bases, with 12 bases separating them. The CDR3 is 15 residues long. CDR1 and CDR2 (germline): LGHDT, YNNKEL (reference sequence). Here the CDR3 DNA reads TGTGCCAGCAGCCAAGATCTACTGGGCGGCAATGAGCAGTTCTTC. It encodes CASSQDLLGGNEQFF.

This clonotype was observed many times. This chain uses TRBV11-1 with TRBJ2-1; the match to TRBD2 covers 10 bases. There are 14 residues in the CDR3. Germline V gene sequence: CDR1 SGHAT, CDR2 FQDESV (reference sequence). J lost 5 bases, V lost 6 bases, and 4 bases had no gene match. This CDR3 is CASRGGLADNEQFF. Here the CDR3 DNA reads TGTGCCAGCAGGGGAGGACTAGCGGACAATGAGCAGTTCTTC. Complete variable domain (other parts from reference TRBV11-1 and TRBJ2-1): EAEVAQSPRYKITEKSQAVAFWCDPISGHATLYWYRQILGQGPELLVQFQDESVVDDSQLPKDRFSAERLKGVDSTLKIQPAELGDSAMYLCASRGGLADNEQFFGPGTRLTVL.

This sequence joins TRBV5-1 and TRBJ2-7; TRBD2 matches at 7 bases. The CDR3 runs 15 residues. CDR1 is SGHRS and CDR2 is YFSETQ in the germline V gene. After removal of 2 bases from V and 2 bases from J, the junction contained 7 bases not matched to a gene. CDR3 protein: CASSLRGGGTYEQYF. DNA for the CDR3: TGCGCCAGCAGCTTACGCGGGGGAGGCACCTACGAGCAGTACTTC.

The genes are TRBV5-1 and TRBJ1-3; 7 nucleotides line up with TRBD1. J was trimmed by 4 bases and V by 0 bases; bases with no gene match: 4. Germline CDR1 is SGHRS and CDR2 is YFSETQ. The CDR3 runs to 15 residues. In DNA form, the CDR3 reads TGCGCCAGCAGCTTGGTGACAGGGAGCGGAAACACCATATATTTT. Translating it yields CASSLVTGSGNTIYF.

The sample holds many counts of this clonotype. The chain carries TRBV29-1 and TRBJ2-1, with a tentative D call TRBD2 (6 bases). CDR3 length: 14 amino acids. Per germline, CDR1 SQVTM and CDR2 ANQGSEA. Trimming stripped 2 bases from V and 0 bases from J, with 8 bases between. CDR3 DNA sequence: TGCAGCGTTGAATCCGGGAGCTCCTACAATGAGCAGTTCTTC. Translation gives CSVESGSSYNEQFF.

This clonotype showed up many times. The chain joins TRBV3-1 to TRBJ1-1; tentative D call: TRBD1 (6 bases). The ends were cut back, 3 bases at V and 5 bases at J, with 13 bases in the middle. The germline CDR1 and CDR2 sequences are LGHDT and YNNKEL (reference sequence). This CDR3 has 14 residues. CDR3: CASSHTHRETEAFF. The CDR3 DNA reads as TGTGCCAGCAGCCATACGCACAGGGAGACTGAAGCTTTCTTT.

A few counts support this clonotype. The rearrangement joins TRBV20-1 to TRBJ2-7, with D unresolved. Trimming took 6 bases from V and 1 from J, leaving 19 bases between them. The CDR3 sequence is 15 residues long. The germline V gene has CDR1 DFQATT and CDR2 SNEGSKA (reference sequence). The CDR3 here is CSASRGVRSSYEQYF. CDR3 bases: TGCAGTGCGAGTCGCGGAGTTAGATCATCCTACGAGCAGTACTTC.

This clonotype was observed many times. This chain uses TRBV5-1 with TRBJ1-1, with D unclear. With 5 bases removed from V and 1 base from J, the gap between germline ends came to 6 bases. Germline-derived CDR1 and CDR2 are SGHRS and YFSETQ. This CDR3 contains 12 residues. The CDR3 DNA reads TGCGCCAGCAGGTGGGAGAACACTGAAGCTTTCTTT. Amino acid sequence: CASRWENTEAFF.

This clonotype was counted ten times or more. The rearrangement joins TRBV28 to TRBJ1-1; 7 nucleotides agree with TRBD1. CDR3 length: 15 residues. The V and J ends lost 6 bases and 1 base, in that order; junction bases with no gene match: 8. The germline gives CDR1 MDHEN, CDR2 SYDVKM. The CDR3 sequence: CASRRPAGGNTEAFF. Written as DNA, the CDR3 is TGTGCCAGCAGGCGACCCGCAGGGGGGAACACTGAAGCTTTCTTT.

This clonotype was detected a few times. The V and J genes are TRBV5-1 and TRBJ2-7; 7 bases align to TRBD2. Germline assignment: CDR1 SGHRS and CDR2 YFSETQ. This CDR3 has 15 residues. Losses at the gene ends were 4 bases for V and 2 bases for J; bases not matched to a gene: 9. CDR3 sequence: CASSNLAVGTYEQYF. In nucleotides, the CDR3 is TGCGCCAGCAGCAATCTAGCGGTAGGAACCTACGAGCAGTACTTC.

At least ten counts were recorded for this clonotype. The chain joins TRBV21-1 to TRBJ1-1; the table assigns TRBD1, which was not confirmed against the DNA. TRBV21-1 is classified as a pseudogene. The length of the CDR3 is 17 residues. The CDR3 DNA follows: TGTGCCAGCATCAAGAGAAACCGGGACAGGGTGGAAACTGAAGCTTTCTTT. The encoded protein is CASIKRNRDRVETEAFF.

By proportion, this clonotype is medium-sized. The chain joins TRBV12-3 or TRBV12-4 to TRBJ1-2, with 7 bases lining up with TRBD1. The CDR3 is 14 amino acids. J gave up 4 bases and V 6 bases, and 8 bases lay outside the gene matches. The CDR3 DNA is TGTGCCAGCAGGCCGACAGGGTTGGGCTATGGCTACACCTTC. Translated: CASRPTGLGYGYTF.